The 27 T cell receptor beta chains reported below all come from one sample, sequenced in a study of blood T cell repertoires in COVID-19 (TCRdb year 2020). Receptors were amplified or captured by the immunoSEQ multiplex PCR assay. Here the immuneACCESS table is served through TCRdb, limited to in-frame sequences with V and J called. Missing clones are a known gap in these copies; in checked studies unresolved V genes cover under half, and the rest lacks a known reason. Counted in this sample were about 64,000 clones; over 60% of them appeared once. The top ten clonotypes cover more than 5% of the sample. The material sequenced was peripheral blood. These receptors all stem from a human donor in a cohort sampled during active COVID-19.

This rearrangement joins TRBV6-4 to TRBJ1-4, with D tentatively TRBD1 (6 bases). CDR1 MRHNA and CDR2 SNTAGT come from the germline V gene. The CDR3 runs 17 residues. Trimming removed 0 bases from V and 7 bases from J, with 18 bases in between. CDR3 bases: TGTGCCAGCAGTGACTCGCCCCTTAGACAGGAGATTGAAAAACTGTTTTTT. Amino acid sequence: CASSDSPLRQEIEKLFF.

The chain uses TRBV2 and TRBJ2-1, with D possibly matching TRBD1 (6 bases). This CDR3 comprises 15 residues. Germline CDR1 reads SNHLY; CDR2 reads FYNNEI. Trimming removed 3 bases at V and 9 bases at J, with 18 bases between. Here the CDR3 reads CASSDVAGDIGEQFF. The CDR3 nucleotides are TGTGCCAGCAGTGATGTCGCAGGGGACATCGGTGAGCAGTTCTTC.

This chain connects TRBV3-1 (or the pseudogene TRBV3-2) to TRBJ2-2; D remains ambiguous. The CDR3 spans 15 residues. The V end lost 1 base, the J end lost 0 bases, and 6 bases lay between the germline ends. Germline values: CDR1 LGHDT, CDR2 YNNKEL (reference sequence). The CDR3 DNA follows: TGTGCCAGCAGCCAAGCTATATCGAACACCGGGGAGCTGTTTTTT. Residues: CASSQAISNTGELFF.

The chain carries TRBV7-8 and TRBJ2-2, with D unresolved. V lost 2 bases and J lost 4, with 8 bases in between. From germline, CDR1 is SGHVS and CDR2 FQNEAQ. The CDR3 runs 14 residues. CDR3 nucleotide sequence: TGTGCCAGCAGCTTACTGGGCAGCACCGGGGAGCTGTTTTTT. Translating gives CASSLLGSTGELFF. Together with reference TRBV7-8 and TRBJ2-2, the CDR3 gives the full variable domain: GAGVSQSPRYKVAKRGQDVALRCDPISGHVSLFWYQQALGQGPEFLTYFQNEAQLDKSGLPSDRFFAERPEGSVSTLKIQRTQQEDSAVYLCASSLLGSTGELFFGEGSRLTVL.

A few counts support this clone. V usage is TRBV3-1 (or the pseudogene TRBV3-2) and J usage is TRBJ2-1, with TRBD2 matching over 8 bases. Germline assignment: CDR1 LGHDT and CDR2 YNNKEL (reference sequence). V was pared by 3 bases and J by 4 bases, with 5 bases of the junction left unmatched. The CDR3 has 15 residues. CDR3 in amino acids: CASSQNIAGYNEQFF. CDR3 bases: TGTGCCAGCAGCCAGAATATAGCGGGGTACAATGAGCAGTTCTTC.

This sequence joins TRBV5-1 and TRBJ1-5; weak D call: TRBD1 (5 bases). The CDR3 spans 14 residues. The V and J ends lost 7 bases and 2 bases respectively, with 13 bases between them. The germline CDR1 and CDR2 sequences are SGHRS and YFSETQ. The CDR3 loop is CASAVSTGNQPQHF. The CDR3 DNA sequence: TGCGCCAGCGCCGTTTCGACAGGCAATCAGCCCCAGCATTTT.

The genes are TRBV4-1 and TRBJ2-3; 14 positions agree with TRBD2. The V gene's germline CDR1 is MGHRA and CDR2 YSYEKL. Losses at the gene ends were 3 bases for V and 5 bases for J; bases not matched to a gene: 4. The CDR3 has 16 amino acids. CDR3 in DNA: TGCGCCAGCAGCCAGTCCGGGACTAGCGGGGGAGATACGCAGTATTTT. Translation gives CASSQSGTSGGDTQYF.

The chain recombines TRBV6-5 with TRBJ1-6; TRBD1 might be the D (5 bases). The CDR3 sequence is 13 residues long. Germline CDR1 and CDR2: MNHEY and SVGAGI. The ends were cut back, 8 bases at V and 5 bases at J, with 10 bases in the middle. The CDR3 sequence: CASARANNSPLHF. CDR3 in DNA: TGTGCCAGCGCCAGGGCCAATAATTCACCCCTCCACTTT.

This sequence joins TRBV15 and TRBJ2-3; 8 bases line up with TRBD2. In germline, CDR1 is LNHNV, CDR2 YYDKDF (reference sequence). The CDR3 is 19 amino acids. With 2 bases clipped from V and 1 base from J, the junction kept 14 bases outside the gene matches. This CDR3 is CATSRRIAGTPGGTDTQYF. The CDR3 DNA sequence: TGTGCCACCAGCAGAAGGATAGCGGGGACCCCTGGTGGCACAGATACGCAGTATTTT.

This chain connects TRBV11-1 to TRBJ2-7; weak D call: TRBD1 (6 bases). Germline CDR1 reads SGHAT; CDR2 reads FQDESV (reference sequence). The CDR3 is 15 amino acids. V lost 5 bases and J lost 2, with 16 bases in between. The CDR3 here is CASSRRGRGTYEQYF. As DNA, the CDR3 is TGTGCCAGCAGCCGCAGGGGTAGGGGAACCTACGAGCAGTACTTC. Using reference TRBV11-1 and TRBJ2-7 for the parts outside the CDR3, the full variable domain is EAEVAQSPRYKITEKSQAVAFWCDPISGHATLYWYRQILGQGPELLVQFQDESVVDDSQLPKDRFSAERLKGVDSTLKIQPAELGDSAMYLCASSRRGRGTYEQYFGPGTRLTVT.

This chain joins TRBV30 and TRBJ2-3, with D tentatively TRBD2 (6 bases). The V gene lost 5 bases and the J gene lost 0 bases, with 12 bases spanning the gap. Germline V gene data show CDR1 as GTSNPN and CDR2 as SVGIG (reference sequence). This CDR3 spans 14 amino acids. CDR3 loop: CAWLPSASTDTQYF. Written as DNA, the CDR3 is TGTGCCTGGCTTCCTAGCGCAAGCACAGATACGCAGTATTTT.

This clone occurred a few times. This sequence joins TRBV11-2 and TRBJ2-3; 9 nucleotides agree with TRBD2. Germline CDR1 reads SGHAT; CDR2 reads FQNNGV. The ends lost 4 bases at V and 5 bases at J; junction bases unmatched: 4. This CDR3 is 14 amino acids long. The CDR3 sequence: CASSSRLAVDTQYF. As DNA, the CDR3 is TGTGCCAGCAGCTCTCGACTAGCGGTAGATACGCAGTATTTT.

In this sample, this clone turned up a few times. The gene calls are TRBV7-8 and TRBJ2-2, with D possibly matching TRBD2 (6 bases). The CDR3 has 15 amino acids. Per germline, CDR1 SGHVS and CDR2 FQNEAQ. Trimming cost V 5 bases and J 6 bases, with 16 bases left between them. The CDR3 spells CASSRDLGGAGELFF. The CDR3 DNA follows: TGTGCCAGCAGCCGAGACCTCGGAGGGGCCGGGGAGCTGTTTTTT.

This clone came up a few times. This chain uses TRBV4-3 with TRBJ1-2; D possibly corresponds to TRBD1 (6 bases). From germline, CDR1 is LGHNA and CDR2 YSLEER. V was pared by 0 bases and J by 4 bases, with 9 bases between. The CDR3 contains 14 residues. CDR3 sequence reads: CASSQDWGPYGYTF. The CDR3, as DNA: TGCGCCAGCAGCCAAGATTGGGGGCCCTATGGCTACACCTTC.

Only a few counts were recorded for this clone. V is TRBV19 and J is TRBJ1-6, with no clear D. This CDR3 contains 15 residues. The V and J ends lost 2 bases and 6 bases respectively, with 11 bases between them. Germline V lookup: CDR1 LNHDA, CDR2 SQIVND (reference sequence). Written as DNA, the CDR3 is TGTGCCAGTAGTATAAATCAGGTTACTAATTCACCCCTCCACTTT. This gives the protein CASSINQVTNSPLHF.

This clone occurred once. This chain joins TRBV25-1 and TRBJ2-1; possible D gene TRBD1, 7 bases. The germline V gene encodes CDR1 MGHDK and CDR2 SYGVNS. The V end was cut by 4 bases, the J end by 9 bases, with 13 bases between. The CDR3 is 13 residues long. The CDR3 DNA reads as TGTGCCAGCAGTGGCGGGACAGTCAGTGAGCAGTTCTTC. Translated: CASSGGTVSEQFF.

The CDR3 DNA is TGTGCCAGCAGCTTAAGGAGAACTAGCACAGATACGCAGTATTTT. It translates to CASSLRRTSTDTQYF. The chain couples TRBV13 to TRBJ2-3; D gene ambiguous. Germline V gives CDR1 PRHDT, CDR2 FYEKMQ (reference sequence). Trimming took 2 bases from V and 0 from J, leaving 9 bases between them. CDR3 length: 15 amino acids.

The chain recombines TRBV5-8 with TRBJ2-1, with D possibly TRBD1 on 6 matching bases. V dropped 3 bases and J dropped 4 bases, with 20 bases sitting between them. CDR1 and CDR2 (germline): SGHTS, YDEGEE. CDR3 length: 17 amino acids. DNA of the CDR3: TGTGCCAGCAGCTACAACCTGCGGGCAGGGGTGTACAATGAGCAGTTCTTC. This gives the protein CASSYNLRAGVYNEQFF.

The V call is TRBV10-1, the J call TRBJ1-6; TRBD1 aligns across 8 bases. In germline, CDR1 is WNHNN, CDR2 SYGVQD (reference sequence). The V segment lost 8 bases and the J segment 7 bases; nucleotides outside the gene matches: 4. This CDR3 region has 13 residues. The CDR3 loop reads CASFQGANSPLHF. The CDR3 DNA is TGCGCCAGCTTCCAGGGGGCAAATTCACCCCTCCACTTT.

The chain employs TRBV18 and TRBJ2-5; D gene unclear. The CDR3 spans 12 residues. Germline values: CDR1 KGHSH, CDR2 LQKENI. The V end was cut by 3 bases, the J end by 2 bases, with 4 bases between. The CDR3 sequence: CASSPTQETQYF. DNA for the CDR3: TGTGCCAGCTCACCGACACAAGAGACCCAGTACTTC.

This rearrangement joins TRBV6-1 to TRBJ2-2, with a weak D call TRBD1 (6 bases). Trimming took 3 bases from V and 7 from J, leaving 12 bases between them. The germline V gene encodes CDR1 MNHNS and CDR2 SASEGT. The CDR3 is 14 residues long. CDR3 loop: CASSENRVGGELFF. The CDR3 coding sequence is TGTGCCAGCAGTGAGAACAGGGTGGGCGGGGAGCTGTTTTTT.

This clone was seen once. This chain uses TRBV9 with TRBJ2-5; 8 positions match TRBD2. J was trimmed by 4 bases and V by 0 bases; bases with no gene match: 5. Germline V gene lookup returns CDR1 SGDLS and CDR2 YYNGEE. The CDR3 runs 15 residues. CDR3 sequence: CASSVGNSGGETQYF. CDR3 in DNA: TGTGCCAGCAGCGTAGGGAACAGCGGGGGAGAGACCCAGTACTTC.

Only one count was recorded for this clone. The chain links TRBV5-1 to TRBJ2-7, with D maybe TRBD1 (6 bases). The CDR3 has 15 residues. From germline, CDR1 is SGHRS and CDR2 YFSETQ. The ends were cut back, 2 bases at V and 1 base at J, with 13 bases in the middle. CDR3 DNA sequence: TGCGCCAGCAGCTTCTCACAGGGCTCGTCCTACGAGCAGTACTTC. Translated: CASSFSQGSSYEQYF.

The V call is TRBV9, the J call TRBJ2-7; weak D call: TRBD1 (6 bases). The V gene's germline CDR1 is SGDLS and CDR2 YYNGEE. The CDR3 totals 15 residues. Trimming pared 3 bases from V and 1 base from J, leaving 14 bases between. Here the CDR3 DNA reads TGTGCCAGCAGCGAGACCGGGACAAGTTCCTACGAGCAGTACTTC. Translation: CASSETGTSSYEQYF.

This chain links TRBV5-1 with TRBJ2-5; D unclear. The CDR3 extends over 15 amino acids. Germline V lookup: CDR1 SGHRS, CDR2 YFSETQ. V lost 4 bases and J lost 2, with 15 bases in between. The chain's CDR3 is CASSPGAQRQETQYF. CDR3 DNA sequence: TGCGCCAGCAGCCCCGGTGCCCAGCGACAAGAGACCCAGTACTTC.

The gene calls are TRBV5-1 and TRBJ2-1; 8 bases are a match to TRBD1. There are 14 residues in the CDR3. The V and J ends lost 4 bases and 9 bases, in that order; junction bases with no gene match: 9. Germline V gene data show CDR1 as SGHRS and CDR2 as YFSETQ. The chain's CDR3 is CASSLTTGGGEQFF. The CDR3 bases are TGCGCCAGCAGCCTTACAACAGGGGGAGGTGAGCAGTTCTTC.

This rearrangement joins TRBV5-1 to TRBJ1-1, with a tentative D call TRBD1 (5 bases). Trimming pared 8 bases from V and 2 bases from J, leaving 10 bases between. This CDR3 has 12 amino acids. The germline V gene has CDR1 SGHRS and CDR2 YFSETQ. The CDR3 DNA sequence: TGCGCCAGTAGCAGGACAAACACTGAAGCTTTCTTT. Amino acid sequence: CASSRTNTEAFF.